Listed below are T cell receptor beta chains from one sample, sequenced in a study of CD8 T cells in ankylosing spondylitis. TCRdb passed the 5' RACE reads through MiXCR, listing each CDR3 protein once. The top ten hold 3.5% of the sample, which has 300,000 to 350,000 distinct CDR3 sequences, around 20% seen once. Source material: blood, either unsorted or a sorted T cell fraction (not recorded which). These TCRs come from a female donor with ankylosing spondylitis or in good health (not recorded which). CDR3s include the opening cysteine and the closing phenylalanine or tryptophan. Fields, in order: J gene, D gene, CDR3 length, clone size, V gene, CDR3 DNA, CDR3 protein. D genes are given only for firm matches. Clone size is given for some rows only: seen once, a few or many times, or a class if the clone is expanded.

>TRBJ2-1|TRBD2|17|NA|TRBV7-9
TGTGCCAGCAGCTTAGTTGGGGGGACTAGCGGTGACAATGAGCAGTTCTTC
CASSLVGGTSGDNEQFF
>TRBJ1-2|TRBD1|14|NA|TRBV7-2
TGTGCCAACAGCTTAGTTGGACAGGGCTATGGCTACACCTTC
CANSLVGQGYGYTF
>TRBJ2-7|NA|13|few|TRBV20-1
TGCAGTGCTAACCCAAGAGGGATCTTCGAGCAGTACTTC
CSANPRGIFEQYF
>TRBJ2-2|NA|12|few|TRBV29-1
TGCAGCGTTAGAGGGGCGGTCGGGGAGCTGTTTTTT
CSVRGAVGELFF
>TRBJ2-1|NA|13|NA|TRBV3-1
TGTGCCAGCAGCCGACTAAATAGCAATGAGCAGTTCTTC
CASSRLNSNEQFF
>TRBJ2-3|TRBD2|20|NA|TRBV10-3
TGTGCCATCAGTGCAGAAGGACTAGCGGGAGCCGGGAGAAGCACAGATACGCAGTATTTT
CAISAEGLAGAGRSTDTQYF
>TRBJ2-1|NA|14|NA|TRBV18
TGTGCCAGCTCACCCATCAGCTGGAACAATGAGCAGTTCTTC
CASSPISWNNEQFF
>TRBJ2-5|NA|15|few|TRBV27
TGTGCCAGCAGTGGCGTACGTGGGGTCCAAGAGACCCAGTACTTC
CASSGVRGVQETQYF
>TRBJ2-5|TRBD2|15|NA|TRBV7-8
TGTGCCAGCAGTTTAACTAGCGGGAGGTTTGAGACCCAGTACTTC
CASSLTSGRFETQYF
>TRBJ1-1|NA|14|NA|TRBV29-1
TGCAGCGCCACCGGGGCCGGGTTGGACACTGAAGCTTTCTTT
CSATGAGLDTEAFF
>TRBJ2-3|NA|16|NA|TRBV3-1
TGTGCCAGCAGCCAAGAAGGAAGACCTAGCACAGATACGCAGTATTTT
CASSQEGRPSTDTQYF
>TRBJ2-7|NA|12|few|TRBV20-1
TGCAGTGCTGGGAAATTCAGAGACGAGCAGTACTTC
CSAGKFRDEQYF
>TRBJ2-1|TRBD1|16|few|TRBV15
TGTGCCACCAGCAGTAACGCCGGGACAGGGGCCAATGAGCAGTTCTTC
CATSSNAGTGANEQFF
>TRBJ2-2|NA|14|few|TRBV20-1
TGCAGTGCTAGAATGGGGGGGGGCCTCGGGGAGCTGTTTTTT
CSARMGGGLGELFF
>TRBJ1-5|NA|13|many|TRBV12-3/TRBV12-4
TGTGCCAGCCGAACGGGAGGCAATCAGCCCCAGCATTTT
CASRTGGNQPQHF
>TRBJ2-1|NA|15|NA|TRBV6-2/TRBV6-3
TGTGCCAGCAGACCCTCGAATAATCGCTACAATGAGCAGTTCTTC
CASRPSNNRYNEQFF
>TRBJ2-2|NA|15|NA|TRBV5-1
TGCGCCAGCAGCTTGTTACAGGACCACACCGGGGAGCTGTTTTTT
CASSLLQDHTGELFF
>TRBJ2-2|TRBD2|16|NA|TRBV9
TGTGCCAGCAGCTCAGCGGGAGCAGCGAACACCGGGGAGCTGTTTTTT
CASSSAGAANTGELFF
>TRBJ2-1|TRBD2|13|NA|TRBV20-1
TGCAGTGCGGCTAGCGGGACCCATGATGAGCAGTTCTTC
CSAASGTHDEQFF
>TRBJ1-1|NA|16|NA|TRBV25-1
TGTGCCAGCAGTGAATTCGGCCAGCACATGAACACTGAAGCTTTCTTT
CASSEFGQHMNTEAFF